A single TCR beta chain is shown here with its context. The data were taken from a study of shared clonotypes between healthy human individuals. Germline CDR1 is SEHNR and CDR2 is FQNEAQ (reference sequence). The CDR3 extends over 15 amino acids. J lost 7 bases, V lost 6 bases, and 10 bases had no gene match. Sequencing was performed with immunoSEQ multiplex PCR; in TCRdb, only in-frame clones are kept and a portion is missing. The sample records around 1.9 million clones, 93% being singletons. As defined, naive CD8 cells were CD45RO-negative and positively selected for CCR7, with terminally differentiated effector memory CD45RA+ cells excluded.

What was sequenced was naive CD8+ T cells from PBMCs. This TCR was recovered from a young man in good health. Some clones in this sample may be carry-over from other donors' samples. V usage is TRBV7-9 and J usage is TRBJ1-4; 8 nucleotides match TRBD1. In DNA, the CDR3 is TGTGCCAGCAGGACCCAGGGGGCTGTGGGTGAAAAACTGTTTTTT. It specifies CASRTQGAVGEKLFF.